These 6 T cell receptor beta chains were sequenced from one sample in a study of blood T cells in healthy people across ages. A second PCR of roughly 7 to 11 cycles used a sample-barcoded 5' primer and a J-beta primer mix. TCRdb passed the 5' RACE reads through MiXCR, listing each CDR3 protein once. The data show hundreds of thousands of distinct CDR3 sequences, under 25% seen once. The sequencing sample was made of blood. The receptors stem from a man between 65 and 80 years old in good health.

This clonotype was counted a few times. J is TRBJ2-5 and V is TRBV27, with 7 bases lining up with TRBD2. V was clipped by 5 bases and J by 3 bases; unmatched bases: 12. Germline V gives CDR1 MNHEY, CDR2 SMNVEV (reference sequence). This CDR3 has 16 residues. CDR3 protein: CASSPQTRAGEETQYF. DNA of the CDR3: TGTGCCAGCAGTCCGCAAACCCGGGCGGGAGAAGAGACCCAGTACTTC.

This clonotype was detected a few times. The rearrangement joins TRBV6-6 to TRBJ2-5; D possibly matches TRBD1 or TRBD2 (8 bases each). V lost 5 bases and J lost 1, with 17 bases in between. CDR1 is MNHNY and CDR2 is SVGAGI in the germline V gene (reference sequence). The CDR3 spans 16 residues. The chain's CDR3 is CASSHGRGTGQETQYF. In DNA form, the CDR3 reads TGTGCCAGCAGTCACGGGAGGGGGACAGGCCAAGAGACCCAGTACTTC.

This clonotype was recorded a few times. The chain joins TRBV7-2 to TRBJ2-3, with TRBD2 matching over 9 bases. V trimming: 3 bases; J trimming: 2 bases; junction bases outside the gene matches: 9. The CDR3 has 17 residues. The germline gives CDR1 SGHTA, CDR2 FQGNSA. Here the CDR3 reads CASSLEREVDFTDTQYF. CDR3 nucleotide sequence: TGTGCCAGCAGCTTGGAGCGGGAGGTGGATTTCACAGATACGCAGTATTTT.

The chain uses TRBV5-1 and TRBJ2-7; 14 bases align to TRBD2. V shed 4 bases, J shed 4 bases, and the junction held 13 bases outside the gene matches. CDR3 size: 18 residues. CDR1 is SGHRS, CDR2 YFSETQ, per germline. This chain's CDR3 is CASSPGWGLAGALYEQYF. The CDR3 DNA follows: TGCGCCAGCAGCCCGGGATGGGGACTAGCGGGAGCTTTGTACGAGCAGTACTTC.

V is TRBV6-1 and J is TRBJ1-5; D gene ambiguous. This CDR3 is 12 amino acids long. The germline V and J ends were trimmed by 8 bases and 2 bases, with 7 bases remaining between them. CDR1 MNHNS and CDR2 SASEGT come from the germline V gene. The CDR3 sequence is CASVSGNQPQHF. Written as DNA, the CDR3 is TGTGCCAGCGTGTCTGGCAATCAGCCCCAGCATTTT.

The chain uses TRBV28 and TRBJ2-7, with 8 bases fitting TRBD1. Germline CDR1 is MDHEN and CDR2 is SYDVKM. J lost 1 base, V lost 6 bases, and 8 bases had no gene match. The CDR3 length is 15 residues. This CDR3 is CASRRKGQASYEQYF. In DNA form, the CDR3 reads TGTGCCAGCAGGAGAAAGGGACAGGCGTCCTACGAGCAGTACTTC.